This entry lists 29 T cell receptor beta chains sequenced from one sample in a study of shared clonotypes between healthy human individuals. Data came from immunoSEQ multiplex PCR; TCRdb stores just in-frame clones and leaves some out. This sample has over a million clones, with approximately 96% found just once. What was sequenced was naive CD4+ T cells sorted from blood. The subset was: CD45RA+ positively selected. The receptors here all came from a man aged 25-45 years in good health.

The gene calls are TRBV10-3 and TRBJ1-5; tentatively, D is TRBD1 (5 bases). The CDR3 is 17 amino acids. Per the germline V gene, CDR1 is ENHRY and CDR2 is SYGVKD. Deletions cut 0 bases from V and 5 bases from J, with 17 bases between. CDR3 region: CAISESGGGIIDQPQHF. In nucleotides, the CDR3 is TGTGCCATCAGTGAGTCGGGGGGAGGGATTATTGATCAGCCCCAGCATTTT.

The V call is TRBV27, the J call TRBJ2-7; 8 nucleotides match TRBD1. The V gene end was trimmed by 3 bases and the J gene end by 4 bases; junction bases not matched to a gene: 5. CDR3 length: 14 residues. Germline V gene sequence: CDR1 MNHEY, CDR2 SMNVEV (reference sequence). CDR3 DNA sequence: TGTGCCAGCAGTTTCAGGGGGCGCGGTTACGAGCAGTACTTC. Its protein product is CASSFRGRGYEQYF.

The chain carries TRBV5-1 and TRBJ1-4; D unclear. CDR1 SGHRS and CDR2 YFSETQ come from the germline V gene. The CDR3 consists of 14 residues. With 7 bases removed from V and 0 bases from J, the gap between germline ends came to 10 bases. CDR3 region: CASGEGATNEKLFF. In DNA, the CDR3 is TGCGCCAGCGGCGAGGGTGCAACTAATGAAAAACTGTTTTTT.

The chain links TRBV27 to TRBJ2-7; 10 nucleotides align to TRBD2. This CDR3 comprises 14 residues. CDR1 is MNHEY, CDR2 SMNVEV, per germline (reference sequence). V lost 3 bases to trimming and J lost 7 bases; unmatched junction nucleotides: 6. The CDR3 DNA is TGTGCCAGCAGTTTTAGCGGGAGGAATGGTGAGCAGTACTTC. Translation: CASSFSGRNGEQYF.

V and J are TRBV10-3 and TRBJ2-3; D is tentatively TRBD1 or TRBD2 (5 bases each). The germline V gene encodes CDR1 ENHRY and CDR2 SYGVKD. V lost 3 bases and J lost 1, with 14 bases in between. There are 16 residues in the CDR3. The CDR3 sequence: CAISDSLGAGTDTQYF. CDR3 sequence (DNA): TGTGCCATCAGTGACTCCCTCGGGGCGGGCACAGATACGCAGTATTTT.

The chain has TRBV6-1 and TRBJ2-7; TRBD2 matches at 7 bases. V gave up 7 bases and J gave up 5 bases; unmatched junction bases: 11. CDR1 and CDR2 (germline): MNHNS, SASEGT. The CDR3 consists of 14 residues. The CDR3 here is CASNIAGPTHEQYF. The CDR3 DNA follows: TGTGCCAGCAATATAGCGGGTCCCACCCACGAGCAGTACTTC.

The V call is TRBV27, the J call TRBJ2-3, with TRBD2 matching 7 bases. The J segment lost 2 bases and the V segment lost 4 bases, leaving 6 bases of the junction unmatched. The CDR3 length is 15 residues. CDR1 is MNHEY and CDR2 is SMNVEV in the germline V gene (reference sequence). DNA for the CDR3: TGTGCCAGCAGTTCCCTACTAGCGAACACAGATACGCAGTATTTT. Residues: CASSSLLANTDTQYF.

The chain is built from TRBV29-1 and TRBJ2-1, with D perhaps TRBD1 or TRBD2 (5 bases each). Trimming took 1 base from V and 6 from J, leaving 13 bases between them. Germline CDR1 SQVTM, CDR2 ANQGSEA. The CDR3 spans 14 residues. The CDR3 bases are TGCAGCGTTGAAGGACGTGGGGGATTCAATGAGCAGTTCTTC. It yields the protein CSVEGRGGFNEQFF.

The chain combines TRBV2 with TRBJ1-3; D might be TRBD1 (6 bases). The V and J ends lost 1 base and 0 bases respectively, with 16 bases between them. The germline V gene has CDR1 SNHLY and CDR2 FYNNEI. The CDR3 extends over 18 amino acids. The CDR3 is CASSEGPPQGPSGNTIYF. For the CDR3, the DNA is TGTGCCAGCAGTGAAGGCCCTCCACAGGGACCCTCTGGAAACACCATATATTTT.

This chain connects TRBV11-2 to TRBJ2-1; 7 bases are shared with TRBD2. Germline CDR1 is SGHAT and CDR2 is FQNNGV. With V trimmed by 5 bases and J by 8 bases, 15 bases remained unmatched. This CDR3 contains 16 residues. CDR3: CASSQHGGGSGDEQFF. The CDR3 DNA sequence: TGTGCCAGCAGCCAACATGGTGGCGGGAGTGGTGATGAGCAGTTCTTC.

The J gene is TRBJ1-2, the V gene TRBV6-1; D is perhaps TRBD1 (6 bases). The CDR3 is 14 amino acids. V was clipped by 6 bases and J by 7 bases, with 18 bases between them. Per the germline V gene, CDR1 is MNHNS and CDR2 is SASEGT. For the CDR3, the DNA is TGTGCCAGCAGCGCTTTGGACAGTTTGGGTGGCTACACCTTC. Protein sequence: CASSALDSLGGYTF.

This clone was recorded only once. The chain carries TRBV21-1 and TRBJ2-7; the table calls TRBD1, which could not be checked here. TRBV21-1 is a pseudogene. The CDR3 runs to 13 residues. The CDR3 loop is CASGPGQSYEQYF. The CDR3 DNA reads as TGTGCCAGCGGGCCGGGACAGTCCTACGAGCAGTACTTC.

The genes are TRBV28 and TRBJ2-3, with 11 bases fitting TRBD1. From germline, CDR1 is MDHEN and CDR2 SYDVKM. The V segment lost 6 bases and the J segment 4 bases; nucleotides outside the gene matches: 6. The CDR3 has 15 amino acids. CDR3 protein: CASRSDRGLSDTQYF. The CDR3 nucleotides are TGTGCCAGCAGGTCGGACAGGGGGCTTTCAGATACGCAGTATTTT. The full variable domain, rest sourced from reference TRBV28 and TRBJ2-3, is DVKVTQSSRYLVKRTGEKVFLECVQDMDHENMFWYRQDPGLGLRLIYFSYDVKMKEKGDIPEGYSVSREKKERFSLILESASTNQTSMYLCASRSDRGLSDTQYFGPGTRLTVL.

Comments on this clone: The same CDR3 also results from other DNA sequences found in this sample. The chain employs TRBV7-2 and TRBJ2-7; the match to TRBD2 covers 10 bases. The V gene end was trimmed by 1 base and the J gene end by 4 bases; junction bases not matched to a gene: 4. The CDR3 is 15 amino acids. CDR1 is SGHTA and CDR2 is FQGNSA in the germline V gene. DNA of the CDR3: TGTGCCAGCAGCTTAGAAGGGACTAGCGTGTACGAGCAGTACTTC. Translating it yields CASSLEGTSVYEQYF. Filled out from reference TRBV7-2 and TRBJ2-7, the complete variable domain reads GAGVSQSPSNKVTEKGKDVELRCDPISGHTALYWYRQSLGQGLEFLIYFQGNSAPDKSGLPSDRFSAERTGGSVSTLTIQRTQQEDSAVYLCASSLEGTSVYEQYFGPGTRLTVT.

This clone was found once. The rearrangement links TRBV29-1 to TRBJ2-4; no definite D call. Trimming removed 7 bases at V and 9 bases at J, with 16 bases between. The CDR3 covers 12 residues. The germline V gene encodes CDR1 SQVTM and CDR2 ANQGSEA. CDR3 sequence: CSAVREVGIQYF. CDR3 nucleotide sequence: TGCAGCGCAGTCCGTGAGGTGGGCATTCAGTACTTC.

V usage is TRBV7-8 and J usage is TRBJ2-1, with D possibly being TRBD2 (7 bases). V lost 4 bases, J lost 2 bases, and 21 bases lay in between. Germline V gives CDR1 SGHVS, CDR2 FQNEAQ. There are 18 residues in the CDR3. The CDR3 loop is CASSSPLGGGVTYNEQFF. Here the CDR3 DNA reads TGTGCCAGCAGCTCCCCCCTGGGAGGGGGAGTCACCTACAATGAGCAGTTCTTC.

The chain joins TRBV28 to TRBJ2-7, with no clear D. CDR3 length: 12 residues. The ends were cut back, 3 bases at V and 2 bases at J, with 5 bases in the middle. The germline CDR1 and CDR2 sequences are MDHEN and SYDVKM. CDR3 sequence reads: CASSFRTYEQYF. The CDR3 bases are TGTGCCAGCAGTTTTCGCACCTACGAGCAGTACTTC.

The chain joins TRBV28 to TRBJ2-2, with 8 bases lining up with TRBD1. The ends lost 7 bases at V and 6 bases at J; junction bases unmatched: 13. This CDR3 comprises 16 residues. Germline-derived CDR1 and CDR2 are MDHEN and SYDVKM. The CDR3, as DNA: TGTGCCAGCACCCCCGGCGGACAGGGTAACGCCGGGGAGCTGTTTTTT. Its protein is CASTPGGQGNAGELFF. The complete variable domain, with remaining parts taken from reference TRBV28 and TRBJ2-2, reads DVKVTQSSRYLVKRTGEKVFLECVQDMDHENMFWYRQDPGLGLRLIYFSYDVKMKEKGDIPEGYSVSREKKERFSLILESASTNQTSMYLCASTPGGQGNAGELFFGEGSRLTVL.

This rearrangement joins TRBV11-3 to TRBJ2-2; D is uncertain. The ends were cut back, 1 base at V and 6 bases at J, with 12 bases in the middle. Germline V gene lookup returns CDR1 SGHNT and CDR2 YENEEA. The CDR3 loop spans 15 amino acids. The CDR3 sequence is CASSLGTPWAGELFF. Here the CDR3 DNA reads TGTGCCAGCAGCTTAGGAACACCTTGGGCCGGGGAGCTGTTTTTT.

V and J are TRBV28 and TRBJ2-2, with 9 nucleotides matching TRBD1. Germline V gene data show CDR1 as MDHEN and CDR2 as SYDVKM. CDR3 length equals 14 residues. Trimming removed 8 bases from V and 5 bases from J; junction bases left unmatched: 6. The CDR3 DNA reads TGTGCCAGCCTCGAGGGACAGGGTACCGGGGAGCTGTTTTTT. Translating it yields CASLEGQGTGELFF.

This chain connects TRBV6-6 to TRBJ2-7; possible D gene TRBD2, 6 bases. The CDR3 length is 15 residues. The V end lost 2 bases, the J end lost 0 bases, and 11 bases lay between the germline ends. In germline, CDR1 is MNHNY, CDR2 SVGAGI (reference sequence). CDR3 loop: CASSYEAGYSYEQYF. CDR3 coding DNA: TGTGCCAGCAGTTACGAAGCGGGCTACTCCTACGAGCAGTACTTC.

As concerns this clone: Different DNA sequences within this sample yield the same CDR3. The chain links TRBV18 to TRBJ2-7; tentatively, D is TRBD2 (6 bases). CDR3 length equals 13 residues. The V and J ends lost 6 bases and 0 bases respectively, with 9 bases between them. Germline CDR1 and CDR2: KGHSH and LQKENI. The CDR3 loop is CASSTGSSYEQYF. In DNA form, the CDR3 reads TGTGCCAGCTCTACCGGGAGCTCCTACGAGCAGTACTTC. The variable domain in full, with the rest retrieved from reference TRBV18 and TRBJ2-7, is NAGVMQNPRHLVRRRGQEARLRCSPMKGHSHVYWYRQLPEEGLKFMVYLQKENIIDESGMPKERFSAEFPKEGPSILRIQQVVRGDSAAYFCASSTGSSYEQYFGPGTRLTVT.

The chain carries TRBV7-2 and TRBJ2-7; 7 bases map to TRBD2. J gave up 6 bases and V 1 base, and 6 bases lay outside the gene matches. The CDR3 spans 14 residues. CDR1 is SGHTA and CDR2 is FQGNSA in the germline V gene. The DNA of the CDR3 is TGTGCCAGCAGCTTAGGCGGGAGCCAAGTCGAGCAGTACTTC. It specifies CASSLGGSQVEQYF.

The rearrangement links TRBV6-4 to TRBJ2-1, with a possible D match to TRBD1 (7 bases). Trimming cost V 2 bases and J 6 bases, with 20 bases left between them. The germline V gene encodes CDR1 MRHNA and CDR2 SNTAGT. CDR3 size: 17 residues. CDR3 sequence reads: CASSDHPGGGSSNEQFF. CDR3 nucleotides: TGTGCCAGCAGTGACCACCCAGGGGGAGGTTCTAGCAATGAGCAGTTCTTC.

The J gene is TRBJ2-2, the V gene TRBV5-1, with TRBD2 as a possible D gene (6 bases). With 0 bases removed from V and 7 bases from J, the gap between germline ends came to 13 bases. The CDR3 runs 15 residues. Per germline, CDR1 SGHRS and CDR2 YFSETQ. CDR3 nucleotides: TGCGCCAGCAGCTTGGCGGGGGAGTTTGGCGGGGAGCTGTTTTTT. The encoded protein is CASSLAGEFGGELFF.

V and J are TRBV2 and TRBJ2-1, with 9 bases that match TRBD2. Trimming cost V 4 bases and J 10 bases; bases outside gene matches: 11. The germline CDR1 and CDR2 sequences are SNHLY and FYNNEI. This CDR3 is built from 15 residues. The CDR3 spells CASSGGLAGIREQFF. DNA for the CDR3: TGTGCCAGCAGTGGAGGTCTAGCGGGAATTAGGGAGCAGTTCTTC.

This rearrangement joins TRBV18 to TRBJ1-2; D is unresolved. V was shortened by 3 bases and J by 4 bases, with 6 bases between the two germline ends. Germline values: CDR1 KGHSH, CDR2 LQKENI. This CDR3 comprises 12 residues. This chain's CDR3 is CASSPEAYGYTF. As DNA, the CDR3 is TGTGCCAGCTCACCCGAGGCCTATGGCTACACCTTC. Based on the CDR3 plus reference TRBV18 and TRBJ1-2, the full variable domain is NAGVMQNPRHLVRRRGQEARLRCSPMKGHSHVYWYRQLPEEGLKFMVYLQKENIIDESGMPKERFSAEFPKEGPSILRIQQVVRGDSAAYFCASSPEAYGYTFGSGTRLTVV.

A single count supports this clone. The chain joins TRBV6-5 to TRBJ2-1; the D is unclear. V lost 5 bases, J lost 2 bases, and 13 bases lay in between. This CDR3 comprises 15 residues. Germline V gene lookup returns CDR1 MNHEY and CDR2 SVGAGI. The DNA for the CDR3 is TGTGCCAGCAGTCAGACCCGTGGTCCCTACAATGAGCAGTTCTTC. This translates into CASSQTRGPYNEQFF.

The genes are TRBV29-1 and TRBJ2-5, with TRBD1 identical over 9 bases. The V segment lost 6 bases and the J segment 3 bases; nucleotides outside the gene matches: 2. Germline V lookup: CDR1 SQVTM, CDR2 ANQGSEA. The CDR3 is 12 residues long. This chain's CDR3 is CSVGQGKETQYF. The CDR3 DNA follows: TGCAGCGTAGGACAGGGGAAAGAGACCCAGTACTTC.